These 11 T cell receptor beta chains were sequenced from one sample in a study of blood T cell dynamics during melanoma immunotherapy. Time point: week 3, after first cycle of checkpoint inhibitor. Here immunoSEQ multiplex PCR was the method, and the copy in TCRdb shows in-frame clones only, minus some. The profile covers several hundred clones, with around 90% appearing a single time and about a tenth taken by the ten largest. This material consisted of cell-free DNA from blood, taken from a patient treated with checkpoint blockade. These receptor sequences come from a human donor with melanoma.

The genes are TRBV15 and TRBJ2-7, with D uncertain. Germline loops: CDR1 LNHNV, CDR2 YYDKDF (reference sequence). Trimming cost V 0 bases and J 3 bases, with 3 bases left between them. CDR3 length: 12 residues. The CDR3 sequence is CATSRDHYEQYF. CDR3 nucleotide sequence: TGTGCCACCAGCAGAGATCACTACGAGCAGTACTTC.

The rearrangement joins TRBV29-1 to TRBJ2-3; perhaps TRBD2 as D (7 bases). The length of the CDR3 is 15 residues. Germline V gene data show CDR1 as SQVTM and CDR2 as ANQGSEA. Trimming stripped 1 base from V and 3 bases from J, with 14 bases between. CDR3 residues: CSVEGGGGTTDTQYF. CDR3 sequence (DNA): TGCAGCGTTGAAGGGGGAGGGGGAACGACAGATACGCAGTATTTT.

This chain uses TRBV7-6 with TRBJ1-1; D ambiguous. This CDR3 is built from 15 residues. CDR1 and CDR2 (germline): SGHVS, FNYEAQ. Trimming removed 6 bases from V and 4 bases from J, with 18 bases in between. The CDR3 region is CASRKFEGDFTEAFF. CDR3 nucleotide sequence: TGTGCCAGCAGGAAATTCGAGGGTGATTTCACTGAAGCTTTCTTT.

The rearrangement uses TRBV7-3 and TRBJ2-3; D gene unclear. This CDR3 comprises 12 residues. V was trimmed by 5 bases and J by 0 bases, leaving 3 bases between them. The germline V gene has CDR1 SGHTA and CDR2 FQGTGA. CDR3: CASSQSTDTQYF. The CDR3 nucleotides read TGTGCCAGCAGCCAAAGCACAGATACGCAGTATTTT.

The chain's CDR3 is CASSSRGPPGDTQYF. In DNA form, the CDR3 reads TGCGCCAGCAGCTCCCGGGGCCCTCCGGGGGATACGCAGTATTTT. This chain uses TRBV5-1 with TRBJ2-3; D is perhaps TRBD1 or TRBD2 (5 bases each). The CDR3 length is 15 residues. Germline CDR1 reads SGHRS; CDR2 reads YFSETQ. The V end was cut by 3 bases, the J end by 6 bases, with 17 bases between.

The DNA of the CDR3 is TGTGCCAGCAATTTCGTACAGGGTCGGAATGAAAAACTGTTTTTT. It yields the protein CASNFVQGRNEKLFF. The rearrangement links TRBV2 to TRBJ1-4, with D possibly being TRBD1 (6 bases). The CDR3 runs to 15 residues. Trimming stripped 7 bases from V and 5 bases from J, with 17 bases between. CDR1 is SNHLY, CDR2 FYNNEI, per germline. Drawing the rest from reference TRBV2 and TRBJ1-4, the complete variable domain is EPEVTQTPSHQVTQMGQEVILRCVPISNHLYFYWYRQILGQKVEFLVSFYNNEISEKSEIFDDQFSVERPDGSNFTLKIRSTKLEDSAMYFCASNFVQGRNEKLFFGSGTQLSVL.

The chain couples TRBV5-8 to TRBJ2-7, with D possibly TRBD1 on 6 matching bases. CDR3 length: 14 amino acids. Germline values: CDR1 SGHTS, CDR2 YDEGEE. Trimming took off 2 bases at V and 0 bases at J, with 9 bases between the two ends. The CDR3, as DNA: TGTGCCAGCAGCTTCACAGGGCTCTCCTACGAGCAGTACTTC. Amino acid sequence: CASSFTGLSYEQYF.

J is TRBJ1-2 and V is TRBV7-9; the D is unclear. The germline V gene has CDR1 SEHNR and CDR2 FQNEAQ (reference sequence). Trimming removed 1 base at V and 4 bases at J, with 7 bases between. The CDR3 loop spans 13 amino acids. CDR3 sequence: CASSLVPGYGYTF. In DNA, the CDR3 is TGTGCCAGCAGCTTAGTACCCGGCTATGGCTACACCTTC.

The rearrangement uses TRBV15 and TRBJ2-3; no definite D call. The germline V gene encodes CDR1 LNHNV and CDR2 YYDKDF (reference sequence). There are 12 residues in the CDR3. V shed 5 bases and J shed 5 bases, with 8 bases lying between them. In DNA form, the CDR3 reads TGTGCCACCAGCCAACCAAAAGATACGCAGTATTTT. As protein: CATSQPKDTQYF.

The CDR3 nucleotides are TGTGCCAGCAGGGCGGGCCTCGGGGGTAACAATGAGCAGTTCTTC. This translates into CASRAGLGGNNEQFF. The chain carries TRBV2 and TRBJ2-1; D is possibly TRBD2 (6 bases). The V end was cut by 6 bases, the J end by 5 bases, with 17 bases between. This CDR3 has 15 residues. In germline, CDR1 is SNHLY, CDR2 FYNNEI.

The chain recombines TRBV10-1 with TRBJ2-6, with TRBD1 as a possible D gene (6 bases). V shed 2 bases and J shed 1 base, with 24 bases lying between them. The CDR3 sequence is 21 residues long. Germline V gives CDR1 WNHNN, CDR2 SYGVQD (reference sequence). The CDR3: CASSENRAIHNTQSGANVLTF. The CDR3, as DNA: TGCGCCAGCAGTGAGAACAGGGCCATACACAATACCCAATCTGGGGCCAACGTCCTGACTTTC.